Following are 29 T cell receptor beta chains from one sample sequenced in a study of CD8 T cells in ankylosing spondylitis. TCRdb re-derived calls from the 5' RACE reads in MiXCR, one entry per CDR3 protein. The data contain approximately 300,000 distinct CDR3 sequences, under 8.5% of them seen just once; the ten biggest clones take up approximately 15%. These TCRs are of unknown antigen specificity. Overall study findings and caveats: A motif in TCR beta, a set of roughly eight highly homologous variants, appeared characteristic of ankylosing spondylitis blood.

The sample comprised blood, either unsorted or a sorted T cell fraction (not recorded which). The receptors here all came from a male donor with ankylosing spondylitis.

This clonotype was detected ten times or more. The rearrangement joins TRBV9 to TRBJ2-1; 8 nucleotides agree with TRBD1. This CDR3 is 15 amino acids long. V lost 0 bases and J lost 6; bases outside the gene matches: 5. Germline CDR1 SGDLS, CDR2 YYNGEE. CDR3 nucleotide sequence: TGTGCCAGCAGCGTAGGAGACAGGGGTTTCAATGAGCAGTTCTTC. Protein product: CASSVGDRGFNEQFF.

This clonotype was counted between two and nine times. The CDR3, as DNA: TGCGCCAGCAGCTTAAGGCTAGCGGAAGGGACCCAGTACTTC. Amino acids: CASSLRLAEGTQYF. The gene calls are TRBV5-1 and TRBJ2-5; 7 bases are shared with TRBD2. Germline loops: CDR1 SGHRS, CDR2 YFSETQ. CDR3 length: 14 amino acids. Germline trimming cut 2 bases from V and 7 bases from J; bases unmatched to any gene: 8. Full variable domain (remainder filled in from reference TRBV5-1 and TRBJ2-5): KAGVTQTPRYLIKTRGQQVTLSCSPISGHRSVSWYQQTPGQGLQFLFEYFSETQRNKGNFPGRFSGRQFSNSRSEMNVSTLELGDSALYLCASSLRLAEGTQYFGPGTRLLVL.

In this sample, this clonotype turned up a few times. The rearrangement links TRBV3-1 to TRBJ2-2; D not certain. V lost 4 bases and J lost 6, with 12 bases in between. This CDR3 has 14 amino acids. Germline lookup yields CDR1 LGHDT and CDR2 YNNKEL (reference sequence). Here the CDR3 DNA reads TGTGCCAGCAGCCTGGGATTGCAGTCCGGGGAGCTGTTTTTT. Translated, it gives CASSLGLQSGELFF.

This clonotype was detected only once. Compared with germline, one end of the junction differs, possibly owing to a read error. The V and J genes are TRBV6-6 and TRBJ2-5, with unresolved D. CDR1 MNHNY and CDR2 SVGAGI come from the germline V gene (reference sequence). The CDR3 is made up of 13 amino acids. The CDR3 DNA is TGTGCCAGCAGTTACGCCAGTCAAGGGACCCAGTACTTC. Protein sequence: CASSYASQGTQYF.

This rearrangement joins TRBV20-1 to TRBJ2-1; TRBD1 matches at 9 bases. With 1 base clipped from V and 7 bases from J, the junction kept 11 bases outside the gene matches. CDR1 is DFQATT, CDR2 SNEGSKA, per germline (reference sequence). This CDR3 is built from 16 residues. CDR3 sequence (DNA): TGCAGTGCTAGAGGCGGTTGGGACAGGGCGTCGAATGAGCAGTTCTTC. Its protein product is CSARGGWDRASNEQFF.

DNA for the CDR3: TGTGCCAGCAGCCAAGCCCGGGACAGGGAAGCTTTCTTT. As protein: CASSQARDREAFF. The V and J genes are TRBV7-2 and TRBJ1-1, with 8 nucleotides matching TRBD1. The germline CDR1 and CDR2 sequences are SGHTA and FQGNSA. The V segment lost 5 bases and the J segment 8 bases; nucleotides outside the gene matches: 7. The CDR3 consists of 13 residues.

This rearrangement joins TRBV5-1 to TRBJ2-1, with 8 positions matching TRBD2. Per the germline V gene, CDR1 is SGHRS and CDR2 is YFSETQ. The CDR3 contains 15 residues. V lost 5 bases and J lost 4; bases outside the gene matches: 8. The CDR3: CASRFPGLVYNEQFF. The DNA for the CDR3 is TGCGCCAGCAGGTTTCCGGGACTAGTGTACAATGAGCAGTTCTTC.

A few counts support this clonotype. V gene TRBV2 combines with J gene TRBJ2-3; maybe TRBD2 (6 bases). Germline-derived CDR1 and CDR2 are SNHLY and FYNNEI. V was pared by 5 bases and J by 2 bases, with 14 bases between. This CDR3 is built from 15 residues. The CDR3 spells CASSPGTSYTDTQYF. DNA for the CDR3: TGTGCCAGCAGTCCCGGGACTTCTTACACAGATACGCAGTATTTT. The variable domain in full, completed from reference TRBV2 and TRBJ2-3, reads EPEVTQTPSHQVTQMGQEVILRCVPISNHLYFYWYRQILGQKVEFLVSFYNNEISEKSEIFDDQFSVERPDGSNFTLKIRSTKLEDSAMYFCASSPGTSYTDTQYFGPGTRLTVL.

The rearrangement links TRBV12-3 or TRBV12-4 to TRBJ2-7; 7 bases agree with TRBD1. This CDR3 contains 14 residues. The V and J ends lost 6 bases and 1 base, in that order; junction bases with no gene match: 6. CDR3 DNA: TGTGCCAGCAGGCCGGGACAGCATTCCTACGAGCAGTACTTC. It translates to CASRPGQHSYEQYF.

Only a few counts were recorded for this clonotype. The rearrangement uses TRBV27 and TRBJ2-7; D is uncertain. This CDR3 spans 13 amino acids. Deletions cut 6 bases from V and 2 bases from J, with 11 bases between. Germline V CDR1 and CDR2: MNHEY, SMNVEV (reference sequence). The chain's CDR3 is CASSNGGPYEQYF. The CDR3 DNA reads as TGTGCCAGCAGCAACGGTGGGCCCTACGAGCAGTACTTC.

This clonotype was detected many times. The chain's CDR3 is CSVVFAGPNYGYTF. In nucleotides, the CDR3 is TGCAGCGTCGTCTTCGCAGGACCTAACTATGGCTACACCTTC. The rearrangement links TRBV29-1 to TRBJ1-2; the D is unclear. The CDR3 has 14 amino acids. V lost 6 bases and J lost 0, with 14 bases in between. The V gene's germline CDR1 is SQVTM and CDR2 ANQGSEA.

This clonotype was counted only a few times. The rearrangement uses TRBV7-8 and TRBJ2-1; 8 nucleotides match TRBD2. Germline trimming cut 5 bases from V and 10 bases from J; bases unmatched to any gene: 7. Germline V gene data show CDR1 as SGHVS and CDR2 as FQNEAQ. The CDR3 contains 13 residues. The CDR3 region has the DNA TGTGCCAGCAGCCCAGCGGGGGCCCGGGAGCAGTTCTTC. It specifies CASSPAGAREQFF. Supplemented by reference TRBV7-8 and TRBJ2-1, the full variable domain reads GAGVSQSPRYKVAKRGQDVALRCDPISGHVSLFWYQQALGQGPEFLTYFQNEAQLDKSGLPSDRFFAERPEGSVSTLKIQRTQQEDSAVYLCASSPAGAREQFFGPGTRLTVL.

This clonotype was recorded many times. The V gene is TRBV10-2, the J gene TRBJ2-2; TRBD2 aligns across 12 bases. The junction had 8 bases not matched to a gene; V was cut back by 3 bases and J by 6 bases. The CDR3 is made up of 17 amino acids. CDR1 is WSHSY and CDR2 is SAAADI in the germline V gene. The chain's CDR3 is CASSDLGLAGLSGELFF. DNA for the CDR3: TGCGCCAGCAGTGACCTAGGACTAGCGGGACTCTCCGGGGAGCTGTTTTTT.

There are many counts of this clonotype. V gene TRBV29-1 combines with J gene TRBJ1-1; D is uncertain. The V gene's germline CDR1 is SQVTM and CDR2 ANQGSEA. The V end was cut by 7 bases, the J end by 4 bases, with 10 bases between. The CDR3 contains 11 residues. The CDR3 protein is CSASIPTEAFF. The CDR3 region has the DNA TGCAGCGCCTCTATTCCCACTGAAGCTTTCTTT.

This clonotype has a handful of counts. The chain couples TRBV20-1 to TRBJ2-7; 8 bases map to TRBD2. With 1 base clipped from V and 1 base from J, the junction kept 6 bases outside the gene matches. The CDR3 totals 15 residues. Germline V CDR1 and CDR2: DFQATT, SNEGSKA (reference sequence). CDR3 loop: CSARVSTSGSYEQYF. CDR3 coding DNA: TGCAGTGCTAGAGTATCTACTAGCGGTTCCTACGAGCAGTACTTC.

This clonotype was counted at least ten times. The CDR3 is CASSDSGERLYNEQFF. The CDR3, as DNA: TGTGCCAGCAGTGACTCCGGGGAAAGGCTCTACAATGAGCAGTTCTTC. The rearrangement uses TRBV25-1 and TRBJ2-1, with D possibly TRBD2 on 5 matching bases. The CDR3 totals 16 residues. The V gene lost 3 bases and the J gene lost 3 bases, with 15 bases spanning the gap. The germline V gene has CDR1 MGHDK and CDR2 SYGVNS.

This clonotype was picked up a small number of times. V and J are TRBV19 and TRBJ2-7; D is ambiguous. The CDR3 loop spans 13 amino acids. Germline CDR1 reads LNHDA; CDR2 reads SQIVND (reference sequence). The V end lost 3 bases, the J end lost 3 bases, and 9 bases lay between the germline ends. In DNA, the CDR3 is TGTGCCAGTAGTATCCGACCCAACTACGAGCAGTACTTC. This codes for CASSIRPNYEQYF.

The chain is built from TRBV9 and TRBJ2-1, with 8 nucleotides matching TRBD1. CDR1 and CDR2 (germline): SGDLS, YYNGEE. The CDR3 sequence is 14 residues long. With 3 bases clipped from V and 8 bases from J, the junction kept 7 bases outside the gene matches. The CDR3 nucleotides read TGTGCCAGCAGCGCCGCACAGGGGGGCCATGAGCAGTTCTTC. The encoded protein is CASSAAQGGHEQFF. The full variable domain, in which reference TRBV9 and TRBJ2-1 provide the parts outside the CDR3, is DSGVTQTPKHLITATGQRVTLRCSPRSGDLSVYWYQQSLDQGLQFLIQYYNGEERAKGNILERFSAQQFPDLHSELNLSSLELGDSALYFCASSAAQGGHEQFFGPGTRLTVL.

This clonotype was found many times. The V gene is TRBV4-3, the J gene TRBJ2-1; 7 bases map to TRBD1. J lost 6 bases, V lost 0 bases, and 8 bases had no gene match. Germline-derived CDR1 and CDR2 are LGHNA and YSLEER. The CDR3 covers 16 residues. DNA for the CDR3: TGCGCCAGCAGCCAAGAACCGGGACAGCAATTCAATGAGCAGTTCTTC. Amino acid sequence: CASSQEPGQQFNEQFF.

This chain connects TRBV14 to TRBJ2-5, with unresolved D. CDR1 and CDR2 (germline): SGHDN, FVKESK. This CDR3 spans 14 amino acids. V shed 4 bases and J shed 3 bases, with 12 bases lying between them. Here the CDR3 DNA reads TGTGCCAGCAGCCCCTGGGATCGCGAAGAGACCCAGTACTTC. Translating it yields CASSPWDREETQYF. Combining the CDR3 with reference TRBV14 and TRBJ2-5 gives the whole variable domain EAGVTQFPSHSVIEKGQTVTLRCDPISGHDNLYWYRRVMGKEIKFLLHFVKESKQDESGMPNNRFLAERTGGTYSTLKVQPAELEDSGVYFCASSPWDREETQYFGPGTRLLVL.

About this clonotype: The CDR3 does not end in the conserved phenylalanine or tryptophan, so this is likely a read error. J is TRBJ2-3 and V is TRBV7-8; D is undetermined. Trimming removed 5 bases from V and 2 bases from J, with 11 bases in between. Germline CDR1 and CDR2: SGHVS and FQNEAQ. The length of the CDR3 is 14 residues. CDR3 region: CASSVPGPTDTQYI. As DNA, the CDR3 is TGTGCCAGCAGCGTACCGGGCCCCACAGATACGCAGTATATT.

The CDR3 nucleotides are TGCAGTGCTATAGGGACAGGAATCCTCAACTATGGCTACACCTTC. This sequence encodes CSAIGTGILNYGYTF. The chain has TRBV20-1 and TRBJ1-2; 8 bases match TRBD1. Germline V lookup: CDR1 DFQATT, CDR2 SNEGSKA (reference sequence). The length of the CDR3 is 15 residues. Germline trimming cut 4 bases from V and 2 bases from J; bases unmatched to any gene: 9.

This clonotype was seen at least ten times. The rearrangement joins TRBV12-3 or TRBV12-4 to TRBJ1-2, with D possibly TRBD1 on 5 matching bases. This CDR3 comprises 12 residues. Trimming removed 4 bases at V and 8 bases at J, with 11 bases between. For the CDR3, the DNA is TGTGCCAGCAGTTCGACAGAGTACGGCTACACCTTC. Translating it yields CASSSTEYGYTF.

The chain has TRBV12-3 or TRBV12-4 and TRBJ2-1, with 7 positions matching TRBD2. With V trimmed by 7 bases and J by 4 bases, 16 bases remained unmatched. The CDR3 consists of 17 residues. CDR3 region: CASNYSPRTRIYNEQFF. The CDR3 DNA reads TGTGCCAGCAACTATTCACCACGGACTAGGATTTACAATGAGCAGTTCTTC.

The chain is built from TRBV7-2 and TRBJ2-3; D perhaps matches TRBD2 (5 bases). The germline CDR1 and CDR2 sequences are SGHTA and FQGNSA. Trimming cost V 0 bases and J 0 bases, with 16 bases left between them. The CDR3 length is 18 residues. The CDR3 region is CASSLARGSRKSTDTQYF. As DNA, the CDR3 is TGTGCCAGCAGCTTAGCACGGGGTAGCCGCAAAAGCACAGATACGCAGTATTTT.

There are a few counts of this clonotype. The chain joins TRBV29-1 to TRBJ1-5, with 8 bases aligning to TRBD1. Germline V gene lookup returns CDR1 SQVTM and CDR2 ANQGSEA. J gave up 7 bases and V 4 bases, and 6 bases lay outside the gene matches. This CDR3 contains 13 residues. CDR3 nucleotides: TGCAGCGTTGGTGGACAGGGCGAGCAGCCCCAGCATTTT. It encodes CSVGGQGEQPQHF.

The table lists this clonotype with a few counts. The chain joins TRBV5-1 to TRBJ1-6; D gene ambiguous. The CDR3 is 15 amino acids. The germline CDR1 and CDR2 sequences are SGHRS and YFSETQ. V lost 0 bases and J 10 bases, leaving 14 bases between the germline ends. CDR3 sequence: CASSLGGQPPSPLHF. The CDR3, as DNA: TGCGCCAGCAGCTTGGGCGGCCAGCCGCCGTCACCCCTCCACTTT.

The J gene is TRBJ2-3, the V gene TRBV6-1, with D possibly being TRBD2 (5 bases). The ends were cut back, 5 bases at V and 4 bases at J, with 13 bases in the middle. This CDR3 is built from 14 residues. Germline CDR1 reads MNHNS; CDR2 reads SASEGT. The CDR3 region has the DNA TGTGCCAGCAGTCCTACTTTCGGGGCAGATACGCAGTATTTT. The encoded protein is CASSPTFGADTQYF.

The CDR3 loop reads CSARDRVPNTGELFF. Written as DNA, the CDR3 is TGCAGTGCTAGAGATCGAGTTCCGAACACCGGGGAGCTGTTTTTT. The chain joins TRBV20-1 to TRBJ2-2; D is unclear. The germline gives CDR1 DFQATT, CDR2 SNEGSKA (reference sequence). The CDR3 is 15 amino acids. With 0 bases removed from V and 0 bases from J, the gap between germline ends came to 8 bases.